The 19 T cell receptor beta chains presented below share a single source sample, sequenced in a study of T cell responses to AZD1222 COVID-19 vaccine. The repertoire was sequenced with immunoSEQ multiplex PCR; TCRdb's copy has only in-frame clones and lacks some. Of 150,000 to 200,000 clones listed, roughly 92% are singletons. The source was peripheral blood, collected 28 days after the second dose of the MenACWY control vaccine. Receptor source: an adult who received the MenACWY meningococcal vaccine as a control.

The V call is TRBV5-4, the J call TRBJ2-7, with a weak D call TRBD1 (6 bases). CDR1 is SGHNT, CDR2 YYREEE, per germline (reference sequence). Trimming took off 2 bases at V and 4 bases at J, with 7 bases between the two ends. The CDR3 length is 12 residues. In nucleotides, the CDR3 is TGTGCCAGCAGCTTCCAGGGGTACGAGCAGTACTTC. This translates into CASSFQGYEQYF.

The chain carries TRBV23-1 and TRBJ1-5; D unresolved. TRBV23-1 carries the ORF label, with uncertain function. Trimming took off 5 bases at V and 5 bases at J, with 10 bases between the two ends. This CDR3 is 13 amino acids long. DNA of the CDR3: TGCGCCAGCAGTAACCATTTTTATCAGCCCCAGCATTTT. It encodes CASSNHFYQPQHF.

This chain links TRBV27 with TRBJ2-7; D is perhaps TRBD2 (6 bases). Trimming left V 3 bases short and J 5 bases short, with 14 bases between. Germline V gene lookup returns CDR1 MNHEY and CDR2 SMNVEV (reference sequence). The CDR3 contains 14 residues. For the CDR3, the DNA is TGTGCCAGCAGTTTCAACCGTGGAGGGAACGAGCAGTACTTC. Encoded protein: CASSFNRGGNEQYF.

This clone appeared once. The V gene is TRBV7-6, the J gene TRBJ1-3; D perhaps matches TRBD1 (5 bases). The CDR3 covers 16 residues. Between the trimmed V and J ends, which lost 2 bases and 0 bases, there was a span of 11 bases. Germline V gene data show CDR1 as SGHVS and CDR2 as FNYEAQ. The CDR3 DNA sequence: TGTGCCAGCAGCTTAACCAGGGCGAGCTCTGGAAACACCATATATTTT. Translating it yields CASSLTRASSGNTIYF.

This clone has a single count. This chain joins TRBV6-1 and TRBJ1-2, with no clear D. CDR1 is MNHNS and CDR2 is SASEGT in the germline V gene. The CDR3 has 14 amino acids. V lost 3 bases and J 6 bases, leaving 14 bases between the germline ends. The CDR3 spells CASSDQVGMDGYTF. As DNA, the CDR3 is TGTGCCAGCAGTGATCAGGTGGGGATGGATGGCTACACCTTC.

CDR3 in DNA: TGTGCCAGCACCGAGACTAGCGGAGGGACCCAGTACTTC. Encoded protein: CASTETSGGTQYF. The chain has TRBV2 and TRBJ2-5; TRBD2 aligns across 9 bases. Germline values: CDR1 SNHLY, CDR2 FYNNEI. The J segment lost 7 bases and the V segment lost 7 bases, leaving 7 bases of the junction unmatched. The CDR3 contains 13 residues.

The V call is TRBV5-1, the J call TRBJ1-2; D might be TRBD1 (6 bases). With 4 bases removed from V and 3 bases from J, the gap between germline ends came to 7 bases. Germline CDR1 reads SGHRS; CDR2 reads YFSETQ. The CDR3 totals 12 residues. CDR3 loop: CASSKGDYGYTF. The CDR3, as DNA: TGCGCCAGCAGCAAGGGGGACTATGGCTACACCTTC.

In this sample, this clone turned up once. This chain uses TRBV6-2 or TRBV6-3 with TRBJ2-2; D unclear. CDR1 and CDR2 (germline): MNHEY, SVGEGT. The V and J ends lost 4 bases and 5 bases respectively, with 8 bases between them. CDR3 length equals 13 residues. CDR3 nucleotides: TGTGCCAGCAGTTGGGAAGGTACCGGGGAGCTGTTTTTT. Amino acids: CASSWEGTGELFF.

J is TRBJ2-7 and V is TRBV9, with D unresolved. With 3 bases removed from V and 8 bases from J, the gap between germline ends came to 15 bases. The CDR3 extends over 13 amino acids. The V gene's germline CDR1 is SGDLS and CDR2 YYNGEE. CDR3 amino acids: CASSGPTSEQQYF. CDR3 nucleotides: TGTGCCAGCAGCGGACCCACCAGCGAGCAGCAGTACTTC.

This chain uses TRBV24-1 with TRBJ2-1; a weak D match, TRBD2 (5 bases). Trimming cost V 8 bases and J 5 bases, with 12 bases left between them. The length of the CDR3 is 13 residues. Germline CDR1 and CDR2: KGHDR and SFDVKD. The CDR3 protein is CATMTTVDNEQFF. The CDR3 DNA sequence: TGTGCCACCATGACTACCGTCGACAATGAGCAGTTCTTC.

The chain carries TRBV7-3 and TRBJ1-1; a weak D match, TRBD1 (5 bases). The germline V gene encodes CDR1 SGHTA and CDR2 FQGTGA. The V and J ends lost 2 bases and 4 bases respectively, with 11 bases between them. The CDR3 covers 14 residues. CDR3 sequence (DNA): TGTGCCAGCAGCTTAGGCAGGGATAGCACTGAAGCTTTCTTT. Translating it yields CASSLGRDSTEAFF.

The genes are TRBV30 and TRBJ1-1, with 8 bases fitting TRBD1. The CDR3 consists of 15 residues. Germline CDR1 and CDR2: GTSNPN and SVGIG (reference sequence). The ends lost 2 bases at V and 7 bases at J; junction bases unmatched: 12. The DNA of the CDR3 is TGTGCCTGGAGTCGACTTTCAACAGGGGGTAGTGAAGCTTTCTTT. Translating gives CAWSRLSTGGSEAFF.

A few counts support this clone. This chain uses TRBV30 with TRBJ1-4; D is possibly TRBD1 (5 bases). Trimming removed 4 bases from V and 8 bases from J, with 14 bases in between. The CDR3 is made up of 13 amino acids. The germline V gene has CDR1 GTSNPN and CDR2 SVGIG (reference sequence). This CDR3 is CAWKNLGREKLFF. The CDR3 DNA follows: TGTGCCTGGAAAAACCTGGGACGGGAAAAACTGTTTTTT.

The gene calls are TRBV9 and TRBJ1-1; perhaps TRBD1 as D (6 bases). Germline CDR1 SGDLS, CDR2 YYNGEE. The CDR3 is made up of 14 amino acids. Trimming stripped 0 bases from V and 4 bases from J, with 10 bases between. In DNA, the CDR3 is TGTGCCAGCAGCGTAGTCTCGACAGGCACTGAAGCTTTCTTT. Amino acid sequence: CASSVVSTGTEAFF. Using reference TRBV9 and TRBJ1-1 for the parts outside the CDR3, the full variable domain is DSGVTQTPKHLITATGQRVTLRCSPRSGDLSVYWYQQSLDQGLQFLIQYYNGEERAKGNILERFSAQQFPDLHSELNLSSLELGDSALYFCASSVVSTGTEAFFGQGTRLTVV.

This chain links TRBV4-2 with TRBJ2-1; 7 positions agree with TRBD2. The germline CDR1 and CDR2 sequences are LGHNA and YNFKEQ. J was trimmed by 5 bases and V by 1 base; bases with no gene match: 8. This CDR3 has 16 amino acids. The CDR3 region has the DNA TGTGCCAGCAGCCAAGCCGGGCGGGAGCACAACAATGAGCAGTTCTTC. It codes for CASSQAGREHNNEQFF.

This clone appeared a single time. DNA of the CDR3: TGTGCCAGCAGCCCACCATATAATTCACCCCTCCACTTT. This gives the protein CASSPPYNSPLHF. The J gene is TRBJ1-6, the V gene TRBV12-3 or TRBV12-4; D is uncertain. Trimming took off 6 bases at V and 4 bases at J, with 7 bases between the two ends. The CDR3 length is 13 residues.

This chain connects TRBV5-1 to TRBJ2-7; possibly TRBD1 or TRBD2 for D (6 bases each). Germline V CDR1 and CDR2: SGHRS, YFSETQ. CDR3 length equals 15 residues. The ends were cut back, 1 base at V and 2 bases at J, with 13 bases in the middle. In nucleotides, the CDR3 is TGCGCCAGCAGCTTGAATCCGGGGGCTACCTACGAGCAGTACTTC. This gives the protein CASSLNPGATYEQYF.

This chain uses TRBV7-8 with TRBJ2-1; D not certain. The CDR3 is 11 residues long. The V gene lost 5 bases and the J gene lost 10 bases, with 9 bases spanning the gap. From germline, CDR1 is SGHVS and CDR2 FQNEAQ. CDR3 loop: CASSPLTEQFF. The CDR3 bases are TGTGCCAGCAGCCCCTTAACGGAGCAGTTCTTC.

The chain recombines TRBV7-2 with TRBJ1-2; possibly TRBD1 for D (6 bases). V lost 5 bases to trimming and J lost 4 bases, with 20 bases between them. The length of the CDR3 is 16 residues. CDR1 and CDR2 from the germline V gene are SGHTA and FQGNSA. CDR3 coding DNA: TGTGCCAGCAGCCCCTCCAGAGGGGGTTCTAGCTATGGCTACACCTTC. As protein: CASSPSRGGSSYGYTF.